These 22 T cell receptor beta chains originate from one sample sequenced in a study of tumor-infiltrating lymphocytes in primary liver carcinoma. cDNA specific to TCR beta was made from about 0.45 ug of total RNA, with a constant-region primer employed for priming. Three-round nested multiplex PCR performed with slightly modified ARM-PCR produced the TCR beta libraries. The two initial PCR rounds, approximately 10 cycles each, used TRBV1-TRBV30 forward and C-beta reverse primers. TCRdb recomputed calls from the multiplex PCR reads with MiXCR, one row per CDR3 protein. The sample includes fewer than 200,000 distinct CDR3 sequences, around four fifths of them seen just once. From roughly 21-30 mg of unsorted bulk tissue, DNA and RNA were co-extracted together. The specimen was tumor tissue from primary liver carcinoma. These TCRs come from a man aged 35 to 55 with primary liver carcinoma and hepatitis B virus infection.

A note on this clonotype: Sequence at one end of the junction differs from germline and may be a read error. The chain's CDR3 is CALGREGKNIRYF. In DNA, the CDR3 is TGCGCCCTGGGGCGGGAGGGCAAAAACATTCGGTACTTC. The V call is TRBV30, the J call TRBJ2-4; 9 bases are shared with TRBD2. This CDR3 comprises 13 residues. Per germline, CDR1 GTSNPN and CDR2 SVGIG (reference sequence).

With regard to this clonotype: The junction shows a germline mismatch at one end, possibly a read error. The chain is built from TRBV6-1 and TRBJ2-6; tentative D call: TRBD1 (6 bases). The CDR3 sequence is 14 residues long. Germline CDR1 is MNHNS and CDR2 is SASEGT. CDR3 protein: CASTAAMGADVLTF. In DNA form, the CDR3 reads TGTGCCAGCACGGCGGCGATGGGGGCCGACGTCCTGACTTTC.

With regard to this clonotype: One junction end disagrees with the germline gene, perhaps due to a read error. The chain combines TRBV12-3 or TRBV12-4 with TRBJ2-1; 9 nucleotides match TRBD2. This CDR3 is built from 16 residues. The CDR3: CASCLYVVAGDNEQFF. CDR3 nucleotides: TGTGCCAGCTGTTTATATGTTGTAGCGGGGGACAATGAGCAGTTCTTC.

This chain connects TRBV11-1 to TRBJ2-1; D uncertain. CDR1 is SGHAT and CDR2 is FQDESV in the germline V gene (reference sequence). The CDR3 contains 13 residues. Deletions cut 5 bases from V and 11 bases from J, with 16 bases between. As DNA, the CDR3 is TGTGCCAGCAGCGTTGGCATGAACATTAAGCAGTTCTTC. Its protein product is CASSVGMNIKQFF.

The chain couples TRBV4-3 to TRBJ2-3; a possible D gene is TRBD1 (6 bases). V lost 0 bases to trimming and J lost 3 bases, with 16 bases between them. This CDR3 region has 17 residues. Germline V gives CDR1 LGHNA, CDR2 YSLEER. The CDR3 DNA is TGCGCCAGCAGCCAAGAACCCCTAGGGGGATGGACAGATACGCAGTATTTT. This translates into CASSQEPLGGWTDTQYF.

There are many counts of this clonotype. The chain has TRBV10-3 and TRBJ2-5; TRBD1 or TRBD2 may be the D gene (5 bases each). Germline lookup yields CDR1 ENHRY and CDR2 SYGVKD. The CDR3 length is 14 residues. V lost 0 bases, J lost 5 bases, and 10 bases lay in between. CDR3 sequence: CAISESRGTETQYF. The CDR3 DNA is TGTGCCATCAGTGAGTCGAGGGGTACCGAGACCCAGTACTTC.

Worth noting for this clonotype: Sequence at one end of the junction differs from germline and may be a read error. The chain links TRBV29-1 to TRBJ2-3, with D possibly TRBD1 on 6 matching bases. Looked up from germline, CDR1 is SQVTM and CDR2 is ANQGSEA. CDR3 length: 14 amino acids. CDR3 amino acids: CCVESGAVGDTQYF. The CDR3 nucleotides read TGCTGTGTTGAATCAGGGGCGGTGGGAGATACGCAGTATTTC.

The chain employs TRBV5-4 and TRBJ2-7, with 9 bases that match TRBD2. The CDR3 spans 16 residues. Germline V gene sequence: CDR1 SGHNT, CDR2 YYREEE (reference sequence). After removal of 5 bases from V and 6 bases from J, the junction contained 15 bases not matched to a gene. CDR3 sequence: CASSKTSGGGGAEQYF. DNA for the CDR3: TGTGCCAGCAGTAAGACTAGCGGAGGTGGAGGGGCCGAGCAGTACTTC.

This sequence joins TRBV6-5 and TRBJ1-3, with TRBD1 as a possible D gene (5 bases). This CDR3 is 15 amino acids long. CDR1 MNHEY and CDR2 SVGAGI come from the germline V gene. With 7 bases removed from V and 0 bases from J, the gap between germline ends came to 13 bases. CDR3 bases: TGTGCCAGCAACCAAGGGGACCACTCTGGAAACACCATATATTTT. This gives the protein CASNQGDHSGNTIYF.

The chain joins TRBV7-9 to TRBJ1-4, with TRBD1 as a possible D gene (5 bases). CDR1 is SEHNR and CDR2 is FQNEAQ in the germline V gene (reference sequence). The CDR3 is 13 amino acids. V gave up 7 bases and J gave up 8 bases, with 14 bases separating them. CDR3 residues: CASTQSGREKLFF. The CDR3 DNA reads TGTGCCAGCACGCAGTCAGGGAGGGAAAAACTGTTTTTT.

This clonotype was seen a few times. This chain links TRBV6-1 with TRBJ2-5; D is perhaps TRBD2 (6 bases). This CDR3 spans 14 amino acids. Germline V gene lookup returns CDR1 MNHNS and CDR2 SASEGT. Trimming removed 4 bases from V and 9 bases from J, with 18 bases in between. CDR3 sequence reads: CASSVGGGGEAQYF. The DNA of the CDR3 is TGTGCCAGCAGTGTTGGAGGCGGTGGGGAGGCCCAGTACTTC.

The chain combines TRBV11-2 with TRBJ2-5, with 7 bases identical to TRBD1. V lost 6 bases to trimming and J lost 5 bases; unmatched junction nucleotides: 12. The germline V gene has CDR1 SGHAT and CDR2 FQNNGV. The CDR3 is 15 residues long. The CDR3: CASSRWTGRAETQYF. CDR3 nucleotide sequence: TGTGCCAGCAGTCGATGGACAGGTCGCGCGGAGACCCAGTACTTC.

On this clonotype: The junction differs from germline at one of its ends, possibly a read error. V is TRBV11-2 and J is TRBJ2-7; maybe TRBD1 (5 bases). Germline values: CDR1 SGHAT, CDR2 FQNNGV. The CDR3 is 14 amino acids. Here the CDR3 reads CGSSSNRNSYGQYF. The CDR3 DNA follows: TGTGGCAGCAGCTCTAACAGGAATTCCTACGGGCAGTACTTC.

There are a few counts of this clonotype. One end of the junction is discordant with germline, which a read error may explain. This chain uses TRBV11-2 with TRBJ1-6; unclear D gene. This CDR3 has 12 amino acids. Germline loops: CDR1 SGHAT, CDR2 FQNNGV. The CDR3 spells CAISHDGPPLHF. The CDR3 coding sequence is TGTGCCATCAGCCATGATGGCCCACCCCTCCACTTT. The whole variable domain, remainder taken from reference TRBV11-2 and TRBJ1-6, is EAGVAQSPRYKIIEKRQSVAFWCNPISGHATLYWYQQILGQGPKLLIQFQNNGVVDDSQLPKDRFSAERLKGVDSTLKIQPAKLEDSAVYLCAISHDGPPLHFGNGTRLTVT.

Comment on this clonotype: A read error is likely, as this CDR3 ends without the conserved phenylalanine or tryptophan. The chain is built from TRBV29-1 and TRBJ2-7; D possibly uses TRBD1 or TRBD2 (7 bases each). Germline CDR1 is SQVTM and CDR2 is ANQGSEA. CDR3 length equals 15 residues. CDR3 sequence reads: CSVGGLGGSRYEQYC. CDR3 in DNA: TGCAGTGTCGGGGGGCTAGGGGGCAGTCGGTACGAGCAGTACTGC.

Remarks on this clonotype: Relative to the germline gene, one junction end is altered; a read error may explain this. The chain couples TRBV11-2 to TRBJ2-2; the D is unclear. In germline, CDR1 is SGHAT, CDR2 FQNNGV. The CDR3 totals 12 residues. The CDR3 here is CASSPDCWELFF. The CDR3 DNA reads as TGTGCGAGCAGCCCTGATTGCTGGGAGCTGTTTTTT. The variable domain in full, with the rest retrieved from reference TRBV11-2 and TRBJ2-2, is EAGVAQSPRYKIIEKRQSVAFWCNPISGHATLYWYQQILGQGPKLLIQFQNNGVVDDSQLPKDRFSAERLKGVDSTLKIQPAKLEDSAVYLCASSPDCWELFFGEGSRLTVL.

Points on this clonotype: Since no conserved phenylalanine or tryptophan closes the CDR3, a read error is the likely cause. The rearrangement links TRBV11-2 to TRBJ2-2, with D possibly TRBD2 on 6 matching bases. Looked up from germline, CDR1 is SGHAT and CDR2 is FQNNGV. The CDR3 runs to 14 residues. The DNA of the CDR3 is TGTCCTAGCGCGGGTCAGTTTAACACCGGGGAGCTGTTTTCT. The encoded protein is CPSAGQFNTGELFS.

Worth noting for this clonotype: At one end, the junction sequence differs from germline, possibly due to a read error. This rearrangement joins TRBV29-1 to TRBJ1-4, with TRBD1 as a possible D gene (6 bases). Germline V lookup: CDR1 SQVTM, CDR2 ANQGSEA. The CDR3 runs to 11 residues. The CDR3 loop is CSVGTVEKLIF. DNA for the CDR3: TGCAGCGTTGGGACAGTTGAAAAACTGATTTTT.

Remarks on this clonotype: An end of the junction differs from the germline gene, which may be a read error. The rearrangement uses TRBV29-1 and TRBJ2-2; 7 positions agree with TRBD1. The CDR3 consists of 14 residues. The germline gives CDR1 SQVTM, CDR2 ANQGSEA. This CDR3 is CSVNGTEGRGELFF. The CDR3 DNA reads as TGTAGCGTCAATGGGACAGAGGGTCGCGGGGAGCTGTTTTTT.

Written as DNA, the CDR3 is TGTGCCATCAGTGACAGGGGGAAGCAGGACAAGCAGTACTTC. It specifies CAISDRGKQDKQYF. The rearrangement uses TRBV10-3 and TRBJ2-7, with 7 bases that match TRBD1. The junction had 10 bases not matched to a gene; V was cut back by 3 bases and J by 8 bases. Germline CDR1 is ENHRY and CDR2 is SYGVKD. The CDR3 covers 14 residues.

This clonotype was seen more than once but under ten times. The chain recombines TRBV4-2 with TRBJ2-5, with TRBD2 matching over 8 bases. The CDR3 sequence is 18 residues long. Germline V gene sequence: CDR1 LGHNA, CDR2 YNFKEQ. V was clipped by 0 bases and J by 4 bases; unmatched bases: 13. The CDR3 loop reads CASSQDLSGGRIIETQYF. As DNA, the CDR3 is TGTGCCAGCAGCCAAGATCTGTCGGGAGGGCGAATTATAGAGACCCAGTACTTC.

Notes on this clonotype: A much larger clone differs from this one at a single base, so this may be a read error. This chain uses TRBV12-3 or TRBV12-4 with TRBJ2-2; the match to TRBD2 covers 7 bases. The CDR3 is made up of 13 amino acids. J gave up 4 bases and V 11 bases, and 7 bases lay outside the gene matches. CDR3 sequence (DNA): TGTGCCGGGGGGGGGAAGATCACCGGGGAGCTGTTTTTT. Protein sequence: CAGGGKITGELFF.